This TCR beta chain was observed in a study of T cell responses to AZD1222 COVID-19 vaccine. The wider study: Pooled in the analysis were second doses at about 4 or about 12 weeks. Study results and caveats: Scientists sampled the repertoires only once the peak T cell response had passed. Only five to seven AZD1222 recipients were seropositive at baseline. Across the whole spike, CD4 TCRs peaked at regions 160-218 and 743-854.

Germline CDR1 reads SGHTA; CDR2 reads FQGTGA. Trimming pared 5 bases from V and 6 bases from J, leaving 18 bases between. CDR3 length: 15 amino acids. This clone was recorded a few times. The antigen is unknown. TCRdb's table, derived via immunoSEQ multiplex PCR, lists solely in-frame clones and lacks some. The table shows 120,000 or so clones, with more than 75% occurring only once. V usage is TRBV7-3 and J usage is TRBJ2-3; D is possibly TRBD1 or TRBD2 (6 bases each). The sequencing used peripheral blood, collected on day 0 of AZD1222 vaccination. The sequence derives from an adult in good health. Written as DNA, the CDR3 is TGTGCCAGCAGCGCCCTCGGTGGGGGGCTGGATACGCAGTATTTT. Translated, it gives CASSALGGGLDTQYF.